This entry lists 5 T cell receptor beta chains sequenced from one sample in a study of blood T cell repertoires in COVID-19. Assay used: immunoSEQ multiplex PCR; TCRdb lists only in-frame clones, some missing. The sample shows approximately 220,000 clones, 83% of them seen only once. The sequenced sample consisted of peripheral blood. Receptors originate from a woman in her forties or fifties with acute or convalescent COVID-19.

The CDR3 DNA sequence: TGTGCCAGCAGTGAGTTGGCACTCAGGGGCTATGGCTACACCTTC. Translated: CASSELALRGYGYTF. This chain links TRBV6-1 with TRBJ1-2; D is possibly TRBD1 (6 bases). The CDR3 totals 15 residues. CDR1 and CDR2 (germline): MNHNS, SASEGT. Trimming removed 3 bases from V and 4 bases from J, with 15 bases in between.

Only a few counts were recorded for this clone. This chain links TRBV5-5 with TRBJ1-5; D gene unclear. V was clipped by 4 bases and J by 0 bases, with 14 bases between them. Germline assignment: CDR1 SGHKS and CDR2 YYEKEE (reference sequence). The CDR3 runs 16 residues. CDR3 bases: TGTGCCAGCAGCGCGGCCCTCGGGGATAGCAATCAGCCCCAGCATTTT. Translation gives CASSAALGDSNQPQHF.

A note on this clone: This specimen includes other DNA sequences encoding the same CDR3. This CDR3 reads CASSPDSNSPLHF. CDR3 DNA: TGTGCCAGCAGCCCGGACAGTAATTCACCCCTCCACTTT. The rearrangement links TRBV11-2 to TRBJ1-6; weak D call: TRBD1 (6 bases). Trimming removed 5 bases from V and 6 bases from J, with 8 bases in between. This CDR3 spans 13 amino acids. CDR1 is SGHAT, CDR2 FQNNGV, per germline.

This chain joins TRBV9 and TRBJ2-7, with 8 nucleotides matching TRBD2. Germline CDR1 reads SGDLS; CDR2 reads YYNGEE. The CDR3 is made up of 15 amino acids. V was pared by 4 bases and J by 7 bases, with 13 bases of the junction left unmatched. The CDR3, as DNA: TGTGCCAGCAGCCCCCGCCGGGAGGGGTCGAGGGAGCAGTACTTC. Its translation is CASSPRREGSREQYF.

The chain carries TRBV28 and TRBJ1-6, with 8 bases aligning to TRBD1. This CDR3 comprises 13 residues. Per the germline V gene, CDR1 is MDHEN and CDR2 is SYDVKM. V trimming: 11 bases; J trimming: 10 bases; junction bases outside the gene matches: 10. CDR3 amino acids: CAHQGASRSPLHF. The CDR3, as DNA: TGTGCCCACCAGGGGGCTAGTCGGTCACCCCTCCACTTT. The complete variable domain, with remaining parts taken from reference TRBV28 and TRBJ1-6, reads DVKVTQSSRYLVKRTGEKVFLECVQDMDHENMFWYRQDPGLGLRLIYFSYDVKMKEKGDIPEGYSVSREKKERFSLILESASTNQTSMYLCAHQGASRSPLHFGNGTRLTVT.